Below are 30 T cell receptor beta chains sequenced from a single sample in a study of blood T cell repertoires in COVID-19. Data came from immunoSEQ multiplex PCR; TCRdb stores just in-frame clones and leaves some out. This table holds 110,000 or so clones, 70% to 85% found once. Sequencing was carried out using peripheral blood. Every receptor here comes from an elderly woman with active or convalescent COVID-19.

This clone was recorded a few times. The chain combines TRBV4-2 with TRBJ2-1, with D possibly matching TRBD1 (6 bases). Deletions cut 4 bases from V and 4 bases from J, with 17 bases between. Germline values: CDR1 LGHNA, CDR2 YNFKEQ. The CDR3 contains 16 residues. The CDR3 DNA reads as TGTGCCAGCAGCCCAAACCCCAGGGGTAATTACAATGAGCAGTTCTTC. This codes for CASSPNPRGNYNEQFF.

The rearrangement links TRBV24-1 to TRBJ1-2; D gene ambiguous. The CDR3 covers 14 residues. Germline CDR1 reads KGHDR; CDR2 reads SFDVKD. Trimming removed 5 bases at V and 4 bases at J, with 13 bases between. The DNA of the CDR3 is TGTGCCACCAGTGGAGAAACAGCGGGCTATGGCTACACCTTC. This encodes CATSGETAGYGYTF.

The CDR3 region has the DNA TGTGCCAGCAGCCCTCGGGACAGGGCACATGGCACAGATACGCAGTATTTT. It codes for CASSPRDRAHGTDTQYF. The chain links TRBV3-1 (or the pseudogene TRBV3-2) to TRBJ2-3; 9 nucleotides line up with TRBD1. In germline, CDR1 is LGHDT, CDR2 YNNKEL (reference sequence). The CDR3 loop spans 17 amino acids. V shed 4 bases, J shed 1 base, and the junction held 9 bases outside the gene matches.

This rearrangement joins TRBV12-2 to TRBJ1-2; TRBD1, the D gene given by the table, was not confirmed from the DNA. TRBV12-2 is marked as a pseudogene. This CDR3 region has 22 residues. The CDR3 protein is CASRLVSRDRPSLEVPYYGYTF. Here the CDR3 DNA reads TGTGCAAGTCGCTTAGTTTCCCGGGACAGACCCTCCCTGGAGGTCCCTTACTATGGCTACACCTTC.

The rearrangement links TRBV20-1 to TRBJ2-7; 14 bases align to TRBD2. From germline, CDR1 is DFQATT and CDR2 SNEGSKA (reference sequence). V lost 3 bases and J lost 5; bases outside the gene matches: 3. The CDR3 extends over 14 amino acids. CDR3 sequence: CSASGTSGRDEQYF. CDR3 nucleotides: TGCAGTGCTAGTGGGACTAGCGGGAGAGACGAGCAGTACTTC.

This chain joins TRBV3-1 (or the pseudogene TRBV3-2) and TRBJ2-3; D not certain. The germline V gene has CDR1 LGHDT and CDR2 YNNKEL (reference sequence). The CDR3 loop spans 15 amino acids. V dropped 0 bases and J dropped 1 base, with 8 bases sitting between them. CDR3 residues: CASSQESRRTDTQYF. The CDR3 bases are TGTGCCAGCAGCCAAGAGTCTAGGCGCACAGATACGCAGTATTTT.

The chain employs TRBV5-6 and TRBJ1-1; TRBD1 matches 7 bases. The germline V gene has CDR1 SGHDT and CDR2 YYEEEE. The J segment lost 5 bases and the V segment lost 0 bases, leaving 4 bases of the junction unmatched. This CDR3 is 14 amino acids long. The CDR3 DNA reads as TGTGCCAGCAGCTTGGGGCAGGGGGTGACTGAAGCTTTCTTT. It translates to CASSLGQGVTEAFF.

This clone was seen just once. The rearrangement links TRBV5-4 to TRBJ2-7; 9 bases match TRBD1. Germline V gene sequence: CDR1 SGHNT, CDR2 YYREEE (reference sequence). This CDR3 contains 14 residues. V was clipped by 4 bases and J by 3 bases; unmatched bases: 5. The CDR3 sequence: CASSPRDRDYEQYF. The DNA for the CDR3 is TGTGCCAGCAGCCCGCGGGACAGGGACTACGAGCAGTACTTC. Based on the CDR3 plus reference TRBV5-4 and TRBJ2-7, the full variable domain is ETGVTQSPTHLIKTRGQQVTLRCSSQSGHNTVSWYQQALGQGPQFIFQYYREEENGRGNFPPRFSGLQFPNYSSELNVNALELDDSALYLCASSPRDRDYEQYFGPGTRLTVT.

This sequence joins TRBV28 and TRBJ2-7, with TRBD2 matching over 8 bases. V lost 4 bases and J lost 7; bases outside the gene matches: 12. The germline CDR1 and CDR2 sequences are MDHEN and SYDVKM. The CDR3 is 15 residues long. CDR3 sequence: CASSSPPGGRWEQYF. CDR3 bases: TGTGCCAGCAGTTCCCCACCGGGGGGGCGTTGGGAGCAGTACTTC.

As for this clone: Other DNA variants within this sample encode the same CDR3. The V gene is TRBV3-1 (or the pseudogene TRBV3-2), the J gene TRBJ2-7; 11 bases fit TRBD1. J lost 9 bases, V lost 4 bases, and 11 bases had no gene match. The germline V gene encodes CDR1 LGHDT and CDR2 YNNKEL (reference sequence). The CDR3 is made up of 15 amino acids. CDR3 coding DNA: TGTGCCAGCAGCCGTGGGACAGGGGGGGGTGCGGGGCAGTACTTC. Its protein product is CASSRGTGGGAGQYF.

The V and J genes are TRBV29-1 and TRBJ1-4, with 7 bases lining up with TRBD1. CDR1 and CDR2 from the germline V gene are SQVTM and ANQGSEA. With 7 bases clipped from V and 4 bases from J, the junction kept 9 bases outside the gene matches. The CDR3 sequence is 14 residues long. The CDR3 DNA reads TGCAGCGCCCAACCGACAGGGCTTAATGAAAAACTGTTTTTT. This codes for CSAQPTGLNEKLFF.

The CDR3 DNA follows: TGTGCCAGCAGCTTTAGGGGGACTAGCGGGATAACAGATACGCAGTATTTT. This sequence encodes CASSFRGTSGITDTQYF. The chain uses TRBV11-2 and TRBJ2-3; TRBD2 matches at 13 bases. There are 17 residues in the CDR3. Unmatched junction bases numbered 6, after V lost 3 bases and J lost 3 bases. The germline V gene has CDR1 SGHAT and CDR2 FQNNGV.

The V and J genes are TRBV5-1 and TRBJ2-1; 10 bases are a match to TRBD2. Germline CDR1 is SGHRS and CDR2 is YFSETQ. The CDR3 runs 15 residues. After removal of 0 bases from V and 10 bases from J, the junction contained 7 bases not matched to a gene. CDR3 bases: TGCGCCAGCAGCTTGGGAGGGGGACTAGCGAGGGAGCAGTTCTTC. As protein: CASSLGGGLAREQFF.

This clone ranks as medium-sized. This rearrangement joins TRBV5-3 to TRBJ2-2, with 9 bases matching TRBD2. TRBV5-3 is labeled an ORF, and its function is uncertain. This CDR3 has 14 residues. This CDR3 is CAIAGVGDTGELFF. In DNA, the CDR3 is TGTGCGATAGCGGGAGTAGGCGACACCGGGGAGCTGTTTTTT.

This clone was detected only once. The chain is built from TRBV10-1 and TRBJ1-1; D is ambiguous. Germline V gene lookup returns CDR1 WNHNN and CDR2 SYGVQD (reference sequence). The CDR3 runs 13 residues. Trimming took 3 bases from V and 1 from J, leaving 6 bases between them. CDR3 coding DNA: TGCGCCAGCAGTGAATCCTGGAACACTGAAGCTTTCTTT. Protein product: CASSESWNTEAFF.

The V gene is TRBV28, the J gene TRBJ1-5; 12 nucleotides line up with TRBD1. The germline gives CDR1 MDHEN, CDR2 SYDVKM. V gave up 5 bases and J gave up 2 bases; unmatched junction bases: 4. The CDR3 runs to 16 residues. DNA for the CDR3: TGTGCCAGCAGTGGGACAGGGGGCGCGGGCAATCAGCCCCAGCATTTT. It yields the protein CASSGTGGAGNQPQHF.

This clone is a singleton in its sample. The chain uses TRBV4-1 and TRBJ1-5; a possible D gene is TRBD1 (6 bases). In germline, CDR1 is MGHRA, CDR2 YSYEKL. This CDR3 spans 15 amino acids. With 1 base removed from V and 6 bases from J, the gap between germline ends came to 13 bases. CDR3 bases: TGCGCCAGCAGCCAAGCTCCAGGGGAAGGTCAGCCCCAGCATTTT. The encoded protein is CASSQAPGEGQPQHF.

This chain joins TRBV7-3 and TRBJ2-6; 9 bases line up with TRBD1. J gave up 3 bases and V 2 bases, and 11 bases lay outside the gene matches. Germline CDR1 is SGHTA and CDR2 is FQGTGA. The CDR3 consists of 19 residues. CDR3 DNA sequence: TGTGCCAGCAGCTTACGTTCCGGGACAGGGCCCATTGGGGCCAACGTCCTGACTTTC. Translation gives CASSLRSGTGPIGANVLTF. Combining the CDR3 with reference TRBV7-3 and TRBJ2-6 gives the whole variable domain GAGVSQTPSNKVTEKGKYVELRCDPISGHTALYWYRQSLGQGPEFLIYFQGTGAADDSGLPNDRFFAVRPEGSVSTLKIQRTERGDSAVYLCASSLRSGTGPIGANVLTFGAGSRLTVL.

The chain recombines TRBV19 with TRBJ2-1; the D gene is possibly TRBD2 (5 bases). The V end lost 4 bases, the J end lost 5 bases, and 12 bases lay between the germline ends. This CDR3 comprises 14 residues. The germline CDR1 and CDR2 sequences are LNHDA and SQIVND (reference sequence). CDR3 sequence: CASSRNGRDNEQFF. The CDR3 DNA sequence: TGTGCCAGTAGTAGAAACGGGCGGGACAATGAGCAGTTCTTC.

This chain links TRBV7-4 with TRBJ1-5; 7 bases align to TRBD1. There are 14 residues in the CDR3. V shed 4 bases, J shed 5 bases, and the junction held 5 bases outside the gene matches. Per the germline V gene, CDR1 is SGHVT and CDR2 is SQSDAQ. The CDR3 region is CASSSGTADQPQHF. The DNA for the CDR3 is TGTGCCAGCAGCTCGGGGACAGCGGATCAGCCCCAGCATTTT.

This rearrangement joins TRBV6-5 to TRBJ2-7; D is ambiguous. V was cut by 7 bases and J by 7 bases, with 23 bases left in between. This CDR3 has 15 residues. Per the germline V gene, CDR1 is MNHEY and CDR2 is SVGAGI. CDR3 in DNA: TGTGCCAGCACCCCATGGCAATTTGCAAGTATTGAGCAGTACTTC. It yields the protein CASTPWQFASIEQYF.

The CDR3 bases are TGTGCCAGCAGCCCCCAGTTAAGCACAGATACGCAGTATTTT. Translated, it gives CASSPQLSTDTQYF. The chain is built from TRBV14 and TRBJ2-3, with D uncertain. Germline CDR1 reads SGHDN; CDR2 reads FVKESK. The CDR3 spans 14 residues. V was trimmed by 4 bases and J by 0 bases, leaving 8 bases between them.

This clone has only a few counts. The chain carries TRBV3-1 (or the pseudogene TRBV3-2) and TRBJ1-1; TRBD1 aligns across 12 bases. CDR3 length equals 15 residues. The germline gives CDR1 LGHDT, CDR2 YNNKEL (reference sequence). The trim removed 6 bases at V and 6 bases at J, leaving 8 bases unmatched. CDR3 DNA sequence: TGTGCCAGCAGTCGCACCGGGACAGGGGGCTCTGAAGCTTTCTTT. This encodes CASSRTGTGGSEAFF.

This clone was found once. This chain connects TRBV5-6 to TRBJ2-7; D unclear. This CDR3 has 16 amino acids. The V gene lost 4 bases and the J gene lost 6 bases, with 23 bases spanning the gap. CDR1 and CDR2 (germline): SGHDT, YYEEEE. CDR3 residues: CASSPSGGSTIGEQYF. The DNA of the CDR3 is TGTGCCAGCAGCCCAAGTGGCGGCTCCACCATCGGCGAGCAGTACTTC.

The V and J genes are TRBV7-8 and TRBJ2-1, with TRBD2 matching 10 bases. J gave up 5 bases and V 0 bases, and 4 bases lay outside the gene matches. The CDR3 contains 16 residues. Germline values: CDR1 SGHVS, CDR2 FQNEAQ. The chain's CDR3 is CASSLASGRGNNEQFF. The CDR3 nucleotides are TGTGCCAGCAGCTTAGCCAGCGGGAGGGGGAACAATGAGCAGTTCTTC.

To note about this clone: The junction and the germline gene differ at one end; a read error may be behind it. The rearrangement uses TRBV30 and TRBJ2-3, with D maybe TRBD2 (6 bases). Germline assignment: CDR1 GTSNPN and CDR2 SVGIG (reference sequence). The CDR3 consists of 14 residues. The DNA for the CDR3 is TGTGCCTGGAGTGTAGACGGGAGCAGAGATACGCAGTATTTT. The encoded protein is CAWSVDGSRDTQYF.

The V and J genes are TRBV28 and TRBJ2-3, with 9 bases that match TRBD2. Germline V lookup: CDR1 MDHEN, CDR2 SYDVKM. The trim removed 4 bases at V and 11 bases at J, leaving 13 bases unmatched. The CDR3 has 15 amino acids. DNA for the CDR3: TGTGCCAGCAGTTCCCAGCTAGCGGGGTCTTGGGGGCAGTATTTT. It codes for CASSSQLAGSWGQYF. Full variable domain (rest looked up from reference TRBV28 and TRBJ2-3): DVKVTQSSRYLVKRTGEKVFLECVQDMDHENMFWYRQDPGLGLRLIYFSYDVKMKEKGDIPEGYSVSREKKERFSLILESASTNQTSMYLCASSSQLAGSWGQYFGPGTRLTVL.

This chain uses TRBV3-1 (or the pseudogene TRBV3-2) with TRBJ2-7; 9 bases are shared with TRBD2. The CDR3 has 14 amino acids. The V segment lost 6 bases and the J segment 2 bases; nucleotides outside the gene matches: 5. Germline V gives CDR1 LGHDT, CDR2 YNNKEL (reference sequence). Here the CDR3 reads CASRPSGGPYEQYF. The CDR3 nucleotides are TGTGCCAGCAGACCGAGCGGGGGGCCCTACGAGCAGTACTTC.

This rearrangement joins TRBV19 to TRBJ2-3; 8 nucleotides align to TRBD2. With V trimmed by 6 bases and J by 4 bases, 12 bases remained unmatched. Germline assignment: CDR1 LNHDA and CDR2 SQIVND (reference sequence). CDR3 size: 16 residues. The CDR3 coding sequence is TGTGCCAGTAGCCAACGGCTAGCGGGCCGGGCAGATACGCAGTATTTT. This gives the protein CASSQRLAGRADTQYF.

The gene calls are TRBV10-3 and TRBJ2-2; TRBD2 agrees at 9 bases. The trim removed 4 bases at V and 7 bases at J, leaving 7 bases unmatched. Germline V gene data show CDR1 as ENHRY and CDR2 as SYGVKD. This CDR3 has 15 amino acids. CDR3: CAISAGLAVGGELFF. The CDR3 region has the DNA TGTGCCATCAGTGCGGGACTAGCAGTTGGCGGGGAGCTGTTTTTT.